Presented here are 9 T cell receptor beta chains from one specimen sequenced in a study of a mutant IDH1 vaccine in newly diagnosed glioma. Profiling relied on immunoSEQ multiplex PCR, and the TCRdb table lists in-frame clones only, not all of them. The sample lists some 67,000 clones; about 83% were seen once. Time point denoted: baseline, week 1 (first vaccination visit). Stated treatment: pre-vaccination baseline after standard-of-care therapy. The sequencing here drew on peripheral blood mononuclear cells (PBMCs), taken from a glioma patient treated with radiotherapy, temozolomide or both. Receptors were obtained from a woman between 18 and 29 years old with glioma. Some clones in this sample may be carry-over from other donors' samples.

V usage is TRBV6-5 and J usage is TRBJ2-2; D gene unclear. Germline V gene sequence: CDR1 MNHEY, CDR2 SVGAGI. Trimming left V 6 bases short and J 3 bases short, with 2 bases between. The CDR3 runs 11 residues. The CDR3 protein is CASSHTGELFF. In nucleotides, the CDR3 is TGTGCCAGCAGCCACACCGGGGAGCTGTTTTTT.

On this clone: No conserved phenylalanine or tryptophan is present at the end of the CDR3, so a read error is the likely explanation. This chain links TRBV9 with TRBJ2-7, with 7 bases matching TRBD2. CDR3 length: 14 amino acids. V shed 5 bases, J shed 7 bases, and the junction held 12 bases outside the gene matches. CDR1 SGDLS and CDR2 YYNGEE come from the germline V gene. CDR3 protein: CASSENTREEEQYL. The CDR3 region has the DNA TGTGCCAGCAGTGAGAATACCCGGGAGGAAGAGCAGTACTTA.

This chain uses TRBV5-5 with TRBJ1-4; D is unclear. The germline V and J ends were trimmed by 4 bases and 15 bases, with 19 bases remaining between them. The CDR3 runs to 13 residues. The germline V gene has CDR1 SGHKS and CDR2 YYEKEE (reference sequence). CDR3 bases: TGTGCCAGCAGCCAGCTCACCTCGGGAGCGATGTTTTTT. Its translation: CASSQLTSGAMFF.

The chain joins TRBV28 to TRBJ1-2, with TRBD1 identical over 10 bases. CDR1 and CDR2 from the germline V gene are MDHEN and SYDVKM. CDR3 length: 15 amino acids. V was clipped by 10 bases and J by 2 bases; unmatched bases: 10. The CDR3 loop reads CATTYGTGVNYGYTF. Written as DNA, the CDR3 is TGTGCCACGACTTACGGGACAGGGGTCAACTATGGCTACACCTTC.

The genes are TRBV7-2 and TRBJ2-5; 7 bases match TRBD2. The CDR3 runs to 12 residues. J was trimmed by 11 bases and V by 2 bases; bases with no gene match: 5. From germline, CDR1 is SGHTA and CDR2 FQGNSA. CDR3 DNA: TGTGCCAGCAGCTTATGGACTAGGGAGCAGTACTTC. This encodes CASSLWTREQYF.

Here the CDR3 reads CASSSNPGLQNTEAFF. CDR3 in DNA: TGTGCCAGCAGCTCCAATCCGGGACTCCAGAACACTGAAGCTTTCTTT. The gene calls are TRBV7-2 and TRBJ1-1; a possible D gene is TRBD1 (5 bases). Germline V gene data show CDR1 as SGHTA and CDR2 as FQGNSA. V was pared by 4 bases and J by 1 base, with 16 bases between. The CDR3 contains 16 residues.

The chain links TRBV25-1 to TRBJ2-7; 7 bases are shared with TRBD1. J was trimmed by 4 bases and V by 1 base; bases with no gene match: 1. The CDR3 has 13 amino acids. Germline assignment: CDR1 MGHDK and CDR2 SYGVNS. The DNA of the CDR3 is TGTGCCAGCAGTGAATCAGGGGGTTACGAGCAGTACTTC. This encodes CASSESGGYEQYF.

As to this clone: The sample carries other DNA sequences with the same CDR3. This chain uses TRBV5-1 with TRBJ1-1, with 7 bases identical to TRBD1. Germline CDR1 and CDR2: SGHRS and YFSETQ. The J segment lost 4 bases and the V segment lost 4 bases, leaving 7 bases of the junction unmatched. The CDR3 spans 14 residues. In nucleotides, the CDR3 is TGCGCCAGCAGCCTGGGAGGGGGCAGCACTGAAGCTTTCTTT. This codes for CASSLGGGSTEAFF.

The V gene is TRBV7-9, the J gene TRBJ1-2; D uncertain. Germline assignment: CDR1 SEHNR and CDR2 FQNEAQ (reference sequence). V gave up 4 bases and J gave up 8 bases, with 11 bases separating them. This CDR3 has 12 amino acids. The chain's CDR3 is CASSYGSRGYTF. CDR3 in DNA: TGTGCCAGCAGCTACGGATCTCGGGGCTACACCTTC.